The subject of this entry is one TCR beta chain. Its specificity is unknown. This sample stems from a study of cytomegalovirus exposure and HLA in healthy donors. Germline CDR1 is SNHLY and CDR2 is FYNNEI. Trimming took off 7 bases at V and 4 bases at J, with 19 bases between the two ends. The CDR3 is made up of 15 amino acids. Findings of the study overall: TCR beta V- and J-gene trimming was later associated with a missense DCLRE1C variant.

PCR used 60 Vbeta primers and 13 Jbeta primers. Here immunoSEQ multiplex PCR was the method, and the copy in TCRdb shows in-frame clones only, minus some. The table shows more than 110,000 clones, with roughly four fifths occurring only once. The receptor comes from a woman between 40 and 55 years old in good health and CMV-seronegative. The sequencing sample was made of PBMCs. This chain connects TRBV2 to TRBJ1-2; D might be TRBD1 (5 bases). The CDR3 nucleotides are TGTGCCAGCACTTTTCCTACTGACAGCTCCTATGGCTACACCTTC. The encoded protein is CASTFPTDSSYGYTF.